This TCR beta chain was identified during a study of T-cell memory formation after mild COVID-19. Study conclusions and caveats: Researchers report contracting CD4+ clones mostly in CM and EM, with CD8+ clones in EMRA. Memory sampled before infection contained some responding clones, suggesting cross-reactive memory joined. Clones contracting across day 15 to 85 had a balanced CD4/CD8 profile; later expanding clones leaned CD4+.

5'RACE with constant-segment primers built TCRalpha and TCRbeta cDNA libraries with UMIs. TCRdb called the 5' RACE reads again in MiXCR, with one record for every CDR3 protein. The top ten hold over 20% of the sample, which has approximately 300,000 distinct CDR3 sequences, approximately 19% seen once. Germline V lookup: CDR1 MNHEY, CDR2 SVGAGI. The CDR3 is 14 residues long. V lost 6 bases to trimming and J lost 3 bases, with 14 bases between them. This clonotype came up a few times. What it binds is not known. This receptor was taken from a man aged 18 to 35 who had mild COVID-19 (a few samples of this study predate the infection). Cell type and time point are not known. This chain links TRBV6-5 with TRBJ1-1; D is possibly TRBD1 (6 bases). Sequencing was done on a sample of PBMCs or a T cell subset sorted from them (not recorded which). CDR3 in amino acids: CASRTSRGDTEAFF. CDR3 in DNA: TGTGCCAGCAGGACTTCTAGGGGGGACACTGAAGCTTTCTTT.